This T cell receptor beta chain derives from a study of molecular identifiers for immune sequencing clone quantification. Study-wide results and limits: The share of molecules held by clones above 20 RNA copies was over 97% in effector cells and under 1% in naive cells.

Trimming removed 2 bases at V and 5 bases at J, with 4 bases between. The CDR3 loop spans 12 amino acids. For bulk TCR libraries, previously described methods and listed TCR primers were used. TCRdb processed the PCR reads anew with MiXCR; each CDR3 protein has one entry. This table holds 85,000 to 100,000 distinct CDR3 sequences, around 24% found once. This clonotype was observed at least ten times. Its antigen is unidentified. The clonotype was recovered from a human donor in good health. Some libraries in this study had Jurkat cell RNA spiked in. The chain couples TRBV12-3 or TRBV12-4 to TRBJ1-5; no clear D gene. Source material: naive CD8+ T cells from blood, with Jurkat cell RNA spiked in. The subset denotes: FACS-sorted CD8+CD4-CCR7+CD45RA+ naive T cells. The CDR3 sequence is CASSLPDQPQHF. CDR3 sequence (DNA): TGTGCCAGCAGTTTACCGGATCAGCCCCAGCATTTT.